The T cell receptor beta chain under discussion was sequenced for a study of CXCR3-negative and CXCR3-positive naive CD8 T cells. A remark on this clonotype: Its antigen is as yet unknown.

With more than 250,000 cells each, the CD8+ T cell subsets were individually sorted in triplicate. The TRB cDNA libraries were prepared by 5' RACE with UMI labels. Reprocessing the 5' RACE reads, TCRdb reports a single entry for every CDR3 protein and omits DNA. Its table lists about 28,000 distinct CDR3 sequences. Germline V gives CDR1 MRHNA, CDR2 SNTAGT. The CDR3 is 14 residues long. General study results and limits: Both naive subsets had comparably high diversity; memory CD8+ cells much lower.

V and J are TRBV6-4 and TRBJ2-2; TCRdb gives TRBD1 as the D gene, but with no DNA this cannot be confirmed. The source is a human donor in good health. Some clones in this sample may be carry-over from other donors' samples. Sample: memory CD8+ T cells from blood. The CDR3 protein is CASSGTADTGELFF.